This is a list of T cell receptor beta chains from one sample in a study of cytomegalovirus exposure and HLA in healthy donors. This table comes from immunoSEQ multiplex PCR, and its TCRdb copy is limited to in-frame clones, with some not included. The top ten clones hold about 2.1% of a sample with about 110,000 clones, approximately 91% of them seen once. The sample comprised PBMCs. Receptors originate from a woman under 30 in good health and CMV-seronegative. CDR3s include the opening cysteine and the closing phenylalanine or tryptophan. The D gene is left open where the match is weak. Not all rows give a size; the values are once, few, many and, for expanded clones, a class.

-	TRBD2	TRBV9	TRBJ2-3	TGTGCCAGCAGCTTCGGGGGGGGCCGCGATACGCAGTATTTT	CASSFGGGRDTQYF
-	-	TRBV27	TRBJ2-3	TGTGCCAGCAGTGCGCCCGCTAGCACAGATACGCAGTATTTT	CASSAPASTDTQYF
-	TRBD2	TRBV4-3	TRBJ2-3	TGCGCCAGCAGCCAAGATTTAGCGGGAGGGCCAGATACGCAGTATTTT	CASSQDLAGGPDTQYF
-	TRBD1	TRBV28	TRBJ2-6	TGTGCCAGCAGTACCGACAGGGCTGGGGCCAACGTCCTGACTTTC	CASSTDRAGANVLTF
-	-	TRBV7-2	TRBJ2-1	TGTGCCAGCAGCTTAGCGGCCGAGCAGTTCTTC	CASSLAAEQFF
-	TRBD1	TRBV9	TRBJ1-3	TGTGCCAGCAGCACCAGACCCGGGACAGGGTGGGAGATAGGACTTGGAAACACCATATATTTT	CASSTRPGTGWEIGLGNTIYF
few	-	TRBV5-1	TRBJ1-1	TGCGCCAGCAGGGGAAGGGAGCCCGAAGCTTTCTTT	CASRGREPEAFF
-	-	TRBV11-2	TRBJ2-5	TGTGCCAGCAGCTTAGATCGGGGGGCGGTACAAGAGACCCAGTACTTC	CASSLDRGAVQETQYF
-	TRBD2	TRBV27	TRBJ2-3	TGTGCCAGCAGTTTGGCGGGGGGGAGCACAGATACGCAGTATTTT	CASSLAGGSTDTQYF
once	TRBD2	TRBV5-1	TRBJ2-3	TGCGCCAGCAGCCTCATGAGCGGGGGGGCGGATACGCAGTATTTT	CASSLMSGGADTQYF
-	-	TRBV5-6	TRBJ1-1	TGTGCCAGCAGCCCAATCCCCTCGTCGGTCCGCGCTTTCTTT	CASSPIPSSVRAFF
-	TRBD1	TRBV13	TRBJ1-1	TGTGCCAGCAGCTTTCGGGACAGGGAGACTGAAGCTTTCTTT	CASSFRDRETEAFF
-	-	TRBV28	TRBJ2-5	TGTGCCAGCAGTTCGGACTGGAGAGAGACCCAGTACTTC	CASSSDWRETQYF
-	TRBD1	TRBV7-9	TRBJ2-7	TGTGCCAGCAGCCTACAGGGGGTATACGAGCAGTACTTC	CASSLQGVYEQYF
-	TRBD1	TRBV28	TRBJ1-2	TGTGCCACCACAATGACAGGGAAGTTGGGCTATGGCTACACCTTC	CATTMTGKLGYGYTF
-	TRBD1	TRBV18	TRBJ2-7	TGTGCCAGCTCAACTGGACAGGCAACAACCTACGAGCAGTACTTC	CASSTGQATTYEQYF
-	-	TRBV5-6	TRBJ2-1	TGTGCCAGCGCCATCCCCCGATTTTCTAGCTCCTACAATGAGCAGTTCTTC	CASAIPRFSSSYNEQFF
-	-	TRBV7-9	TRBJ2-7	TGTGCCAGCAGCTCCCGCTACGAGCAGTACTTC	CASSSRYEQYF
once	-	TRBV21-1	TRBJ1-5	TGTGCCAGCAGCAAAAGGAGGGAAAAGGGCAATCAGCCCCAGCATTTT	CASSKRREKGNQPQHF
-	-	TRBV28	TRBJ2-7	TGTGCCAGCAGCCGCACAAGCGACAGCTCCTACGAGCAGTACTTC	CASSRTSDSSYEQYF
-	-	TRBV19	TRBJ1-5	TGTGCCAGTAGTTGGTCCCCCGTGGTACCCCATAGTCCAAATCAGCCCCAGCATTTT	CASSWSPVVPHSPNQPQHF
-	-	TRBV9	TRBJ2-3	TGTGCCAGCAGCGTAGGGTCTAGCTTGATTACAGATACGCAGTATTTT	CASSVGSSLITDTQYF
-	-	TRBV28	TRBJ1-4	TGTGCCAGCCGGGTGCAAACTAATGAAAAACTGTTTTTT	CASRVQTNEKLFF
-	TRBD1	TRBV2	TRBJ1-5	TGTGCCAGCAGTGAAGAAGGGACAGTGGGTCAGCCCCAGCATTTT	CASSEEGTVGQPQHF
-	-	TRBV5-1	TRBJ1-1	TGCGCCAGCAGTCTCGGGGGGGTGAACACTGAAGCTTTCTTT	CASSLGGVNTEAFF
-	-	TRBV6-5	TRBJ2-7	TGTGCCAGCTCCCAGGGGGGTCTCGGCGAGCAGTACTTC	CASSQGGLGEQYF
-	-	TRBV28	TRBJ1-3	TGTGCCAGCAATAATGGGACACGCTCTGGAAACACCATATATTTT	CASNNGTRSGNTIYF
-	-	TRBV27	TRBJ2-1	TGTGCCAGCAGTTTGGCAGGTTACAATGAGCAGTTCTTC	CASSLAGYNEQFF
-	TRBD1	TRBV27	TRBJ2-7	TGTGCCAGCAGCTTACAGGGGGCCTCCTACGAGCAGTACTTC	CASSLQGASYEQYF
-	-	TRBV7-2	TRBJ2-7	TGTGCCAGCAGCTTAACACTAGGCGCGTACGAGCAGTACTTC	CASSLTLGAYEQYF
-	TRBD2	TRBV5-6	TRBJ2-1	TGTGCCAGCAGCTTTTGGACTAGCGGGGGGGCAAATGAGCAGTTCTTC	CASSFWTSGGANEQFF
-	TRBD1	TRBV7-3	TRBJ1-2	TGTGCCAGCAGCCCCGGGACAGGGCCCTATGGCTACACCTTC	CASSPGTGPYGYTF
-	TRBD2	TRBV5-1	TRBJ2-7	TGCGCCAGCAGCCTGAAGGCTAGCGGGGGCCGCTCCTACGAGCAGTACTTC	CASSLKASGGRSYEQYF
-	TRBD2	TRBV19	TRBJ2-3	TGTGCCAGTAGTATTATCACTAGCGGGAGAGAGAGAGTGTATTTT	CASSIITSGRERVYF
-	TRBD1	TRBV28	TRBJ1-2	TGTGCCAGCACCCAACAGGGGTGGGCGGGCTATGGCTACACCTTC	CASTQQGWAGYGYTF
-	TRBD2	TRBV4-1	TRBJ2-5	TGCGCCAGCAGCCAAGAGGGGACTAGCGGGGGGGAGACCCAGTACTTC	CASSQEGTSGGETQYF
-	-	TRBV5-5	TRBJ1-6	TGTGCCAGCAGCTCCCGGCCCCCTACAGGGCTTAATTCACCCCTCCACTTT	CASSSRPPTGLNSPLHF